This T cell receptor (beta chain) is from a study of T cell changes during pregnancy in multiple sclerosis. TCRdb's table, derived via immunoSEQ multiplex PCR, lists solely in-frame clones and lacks some. In the table there are about 83,000 clones, around 93% of which are singletons. CDR1 is MDHEN and CDR2 is SYDVKM in the germline V gene. The CDR3 is 13 residues long. With V trimmed by 6 bases and J by 5 bases, 6 bases remained unmatched. The source is a female donor in good health, serving as a control in a pregnancy study. Some clones in this sample may be carry-over from other donors' samples. The sample was PBMCs, taken in the first trimester of pregnancy. The V gene is TRBV28, the J gene TRBJ1-2; 7 nucleotides match TRBD1. Here the CDR3 DNA reads TGTGCCAGCAGGTGGGACAGAAGATATGGCTACACCTTC. Amino acids: CASRWDRRYGYTF.